This T cell receptor beta chain was documented in a study of control samples from healthy donors and cancer patients. Only in-frame clones appear in the TCRdb table, and some are missing; sequencing was by immunoSEQ multiplex PCR. The sample lists approximately 190,000 clones; approximately 91% were seen once. V was pared by 6 bases and J by 9 bases, with 10 bases of the junction left unmatched. CDR1 and CDR2 from the germline V gene are SNHLY and FYNNEI. The CDR3 covers 14 residues. Sequenced sample: blood. This sequence was found in a man in his thirties or forties in good health. V gene TRBV2 combines with J gene TRBJ1-5; 8 nucleotides line up with TRBD1. Here the CDR3 reads CASSFGQGGWPQHF. The CDR3, as DNA: TGTGCCAGCAGCTTTGGACAGGGTGGTTGGCCCCAGCATTTT.